This T cell receptor (beta chain) was identified during a study of blood T cell repertoires in COVID-19. This clone was seen a single time. Generated by immunoSEQ multiplex PCR, the TCRdb table keeps only in-frame clones and is missing some. The sample lists around 37,000 clones, roughly 80% occurring once. CDR3 length: 14 amino acids. Trimming shortened V by 6 bases and J by 6 bases, and 17 bases separated the two germline ends. The germline V gene has CDR1 MDHEN and CDR2 SYDVKM. The specimen was peripheral blood. This chain connects TRBV28 to TRBJ1-1, with TRBD1 as a possible D gene (6 bases). This TCR derives from a man in his forties or fifties with active COVID-19. CDR3 protein: CASRLGQKGSEAFF. The CDR3 DNA reads TGTGCCAGCAGACTAGGACAGAAGGGTTCTGAAGCTTTCTTT.